This T cell receptor (beta chain) was identified during a study of blood T cell repertoires in COVID-19. Background on the study: The United States, Italy and Spain were the sources of the acute and convalescent COVID-19 samples. T cells, B-cell-depleted T cells, or PBMCs provided the cDNA or gDNA that served as material.

This clone was seen more than once but under ten times. Per the original methods: Reference gene primer amplification in the assay estimated nucleated cell counts. This table comes from immunoSEQ multiplex PCR, and its TCRdb copy is limited to in-frame clones, with some not included. V, J and clone size are those of that table, while D and trimming were read from the DNA. The table lists under 200,000 clones, around three quarters of them singletons. From germline, CDR1 is SNHLY and CDR2 FYNNEI. Trimming removed 6 bases at V and 7 bases at J, with 13 bases between. The CDR3 sequence is 14 residues long.

Sequencing was carried out using peripheral blood. The source is a man aged 70 or older with active or convalescent COVID-19. This chain uses TRBV2 with TRBJ1-6; D not resolved. CDR3 amino acids: CASSLTRENSPLHF. As DNA, the CDR3 is TGTGCCAGCAGCCTGACTAGAGAGAATTCACCCCTCCACTTT.